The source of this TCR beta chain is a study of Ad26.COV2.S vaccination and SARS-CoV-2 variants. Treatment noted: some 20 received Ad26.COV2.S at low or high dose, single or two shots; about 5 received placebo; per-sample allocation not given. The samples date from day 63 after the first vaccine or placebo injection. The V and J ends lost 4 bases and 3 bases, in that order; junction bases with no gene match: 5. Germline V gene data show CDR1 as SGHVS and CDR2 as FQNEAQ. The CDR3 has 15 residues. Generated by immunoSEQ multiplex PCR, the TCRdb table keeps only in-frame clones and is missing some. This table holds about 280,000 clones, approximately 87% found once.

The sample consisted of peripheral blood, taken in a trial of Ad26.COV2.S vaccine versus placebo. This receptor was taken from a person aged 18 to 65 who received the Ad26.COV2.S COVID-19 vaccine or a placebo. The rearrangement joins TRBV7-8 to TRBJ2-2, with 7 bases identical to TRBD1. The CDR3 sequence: CASSYRGSDTGELFF. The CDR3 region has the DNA TGTGCCAGCAGCTACAGGGGAAGTGACACCGGGGAGCTGTTTTTT.